One sample yielded the 28 T cell receptor beta chains listed below, sequenced in a study of cytomegalovirus exposure and HLA in healthy donors. Primers for the PCR totalled 60 Vbeta and 13 Jbeta. TCRdb's table, derived via immunoSEQ multiplex PCR, lists solely in-frame clones and lacks some. The data hold roughly 100,000 clones, with over 70% observed a single time. The sample taken for sequencing was PBMCs. The receptors were sampled from a man between 45 and 60 years old in good health and CMV-seropositive.

Turning to this clone: Within the sample, other DNA sequences also encode this same CDR3. This chain links TRBV7-9 with TRBJ2-7, with D possibly matching TRBD2 (6 bases). Looked up from germline, CDR1 is SEHNR and CDR2 is FQNEAQ (reference sequence). The V end was cut by 5 bases, the J end by 3 bases, with 11 bases between. The CDR3 has 13 amino acids. Written as DNA, the CDR3 is TGTGCCAGCAGCCCCGGGGGAGGCTACGAGCAGTACTTC. Amino acids: CASSPGGGYEQYF.

The chain is built from TRBV11-1 and TRBJ2-1, with D maybe TRBD2 (5 bases). V lost 3 bases to trimming and J lost 1 base, with 16 bases between them. The CDR3 is 17 residues long. Germline CDR1 is SGHAT and CDR2 is FQDESV (reference sequence). The CDR3 sequence: CASSFSLVASSYNEQFF. CDR3 nucleotide sequence: TGTGCCAGCAGCTTTTCCTTGGTAGCGAGTTCCTACAATGAGCAGTTCTTC.

This clone was found once. The genes are TRBV18 and TRBJ1-3; a possible D gene is TRBD1 (5 bases). The length of the CDR3 is 15 residues. Trimming pared 2 bases from V and 4 bases from J, leaving 12 bases between. In germline, CDR1 is KGHSH, CDR2 LQKENI. CDR3 sequence: CASSPRMTEGNTIYF. In nucleotides, the CDR3 is TGTGCCAGCTCACCAAGAATGACAGAAGGAAACACCATATATTTT.

V and J are TRBV10-3 and TRBJ1-5; TRBD1 is a possible D gene (5 bases). CDR1 is ENHRY and CDR2 is SYGVKD in the germline V gene. The CDR3 totals 15 residues. V lost 2 bases to trimming and J lost 6 bases, with 14 bases between them. CDR3 sequence: CAISERQGNVQPQHF. The CDR3 DNA is TGTGCCATCAGTGAGAGGCAGGGTAACGTTCAGCCCCAGCATTTT.

The chain links TRBV7-9 to TRBJ2-1, with 8 positions matching TRBD1. Looked up from germline, CDR1 is SEHNR and CDR2 is FQNEAQ (reference sequence). This CDR3 is built from 15 residues. The V segment lost 5 bases and the J segment 7 bases; nucleotides outside the gene matches: 10. CDR3 DNA sequence: TGTGCCAGCAGCGCAGACAGGGGAAATGCGAATGAGCAGTTCTTC. Its translation is CASSADRGNANEQFF.

This clone was recorded a few times. The chain couples TRBV4-3 to TRBJ1-6; D is unresolved. CDR3 size: 14 residues. Germline V lookup: CDR1 LGHNA, CDR2 YSLEER. V was shortened by 3 bases and J by 11 bases, with 14 bases between the two germline ends. The CDR3 DNA sequence: TGCGCCAGCAGCCAGTCGCAGGATATTCCACCCCTCCACTTT. It codes for CASSQSQDIPPLHF.

The sample holds a few counts of this clone. The chain combines TRBV7-2 with TRBJ2-7; 7 bases line up with TRBD1. Germline V gene lookup returns CDR1 SGHTA and CDR2 FQGNSA. This CDR3 contains 14 residues. J lost 4 bases, V lost 5 bases, and 8 bases had no gene match. CDR3 bases: TGTGCCAGCAGCAGATGGGACAGTTTTTACGAGCAGTACTTC. Protein: CASSRWDSFYEQYF.

The chain recombines TRBV6-5 with TRBJ1-2; D is possibly TRBD1 (6 bases). The CDR3 is made up of 13 amino acids. Germline CDR1 is MNHEY and CDR2 is SVGAGI. The germline V and J ends were trimmed by 2 bases and 7 bases, with 11 bases remaining between them. The CDR3 DNA reads as TGTGCCAGCAGTTACCAAACAGGGTCTGGCTACACCTTC. Its translation: CASSYQTGSGYTF.

Points on this clone: Different DNA sequences within this sample yield the same CDR3. This rearrangement joins TRBV4-3 to TRBJ2-3; D uncertain. Germline CDR1 and CDR2: LGHNA and YSLEER. This CDR3 spans 15 amino acids. Trimming shortened V by 1 base and J by 0 bases, and 8 bases separated the two germline ends. Written as DNA, the CDR3 is TGCGCCAGCAGCCAAGGACTTGCCAGCACAGATACGCAGTATTTT. Translated: CASSQGLASTDTQYF.

This chain connects TRBV7-2 to TRBJ2-2; D is possibly TRBD1 (6 bases). V was pared by 3 bases and J by 7 bases, with 9 bases between. CDR1 is SGHTA, CDR2 FQGNSA, per germline. The CDR3 totals 13 residues. CDR3 sequence reads: CASSLTGDGELFF. The CDR3 region has the DNA TGTGCCAGCAGCTTGACAGGCGACGGGGAGCTGTTTTTT.

The genes are TRBV6-5 and TRBJ2-2; maybe TRBD2 (5 bases). The CDR3 contains 15 residues. The germline V gene has CDR1 MNHEY and CDR2 SVGAGI. Deletions cut 2 bases from V and 3 bases from J, with 10 bases between. The CDR3 here is CASSYLAADTGELFF. CDR3 DNA: TGTGCCAGCAGTTACCTGGCAGCGGACACCGGGGAGCTGTTTTTT.

This clone was observed a few times. This chain links TRBV7-2 with TRBJ2-1; TRBD2 aligns across 7 bases. The germline CDR1 and CDR2 sequences are SGHTA and FQGNSA. This CDR3 has 15 amino acids. Losses at the gene ends were 5 bases for V and 6 bases for J; bases not matched to a gene: 10. The CDR3 reads CASSQGAGGGNEQFF. The CDR3 coding sequence is TGTGCCAGCAGCCAAGGGGCTGGCGGGGGCAATGAGCAGTTCTTC.

The chain is built from TRBV5-1 and TRBJ1-1; D remains unclear. The CDR3 consists of 14 residues. The V and J ends lost 5 bases and 4 bases respectively, with 15 bases between them. CDR1 and CDR2 (germline): SGHRS, YFSETQ. The CDR3 nucleotides are TGCGCCAGCAGGCTGGATCTGGGAGGCACTGAAGCTTTCTTT. It translates to CASRLDLGGTEAFF.

The genes are TRBV13 and TRBJ1-2; 7 positions agree with TRBD1. V was pared by 5 bases and J by 6 bases, with 9 bases of the junction left unmatched. Germline lookup yields CDR1 PRHDT and CDR2 FYEKMQ (reference sequence). This CDR3 spans 14 amino acids. The CDR3 loop is CASSIDREGNGYTF. The CDR3 DNA reads as TGTGCCAGCAGCATCGACAGGGAAGGGAATGGCTACACCTTC.

This clone turned up a few times. This specimen includes other DNA sequences encoding the same CDR3. The J gene is TRBJ2-7, the V gene TRBV5-1; 10 nucleotides line up with TRBD1. This CDR3 comprises 14 residues. Germline V gene data show CDR1 as SGHRS and CDR2 as YFSETQ. V was clipped by 4 bases and J by 3 bases; unmatched bases: 4. For the CDR3, the DNA is TGCGCCAGCAGCCTGGGACAGGGGTACTACGAGCAGTACTTC. Amino acids: CASSLGQGYYEQYF.

V usage is TRBV27 and J usage is TRBJ1-5; TRBD1 is a possible D gene (5 bases). Germline V CDR1 and CDR2: MNHEY, SMNVEV (reference sequence). CDR3 length: 18 residues. Between the trimmed V and J ends, which lost 6 bases and 1 base, there was a span of 22 bases. The chain's CDR3 is CASSRDSPQTLSNQPQHF. In DNA, the CDR3 is TGTGCCAGCAGCCGAGACAGTCCCCAGACCTTAAGCAATCAGCCCCAGCATTTT.

V gene TRBV6-1 combines with J gene TRBJ2-5; 8 positions agree with TRBD1. This CDR3 is built from 16 residues. Germline V gene sequence: CDR1 MNHNS, CDR2 SASEGT. V was pared by 2 bases and J by 4 bases, with 9 bases of the junction left unmatched. CDR3 sequence: CASSEIYDRGGETQYF. The CDR3 DNA is TGTGCCAGCAGTGAAATTTATGACAGGGGAGGAGAGACCCAGTACTTC.

The rearrangement uses TRBV28 and TRBJ2-3; no definite D call. Looked up from germline, CDR1 is MDHEN and CDR2 is SYDVKM. Trimming stripped 6 bases from V and 0 bases from J, with 10 bases between. This CDR3 spans 14 amino acids. CDR3 loop: CASSPPGSTDTQYF. The CDR3 DNA reads TGTGCCAGCAGCCCCCCCGGGAGCACAGATACGCAGTATTTT. Full variable domain (rest looked up from reference TRBV28 and TRBJ2-3): DVKVTQSSRYLVKRTGEKVFLECVQDMDHENMFWYRQDPGLGLRLIYFSYDVKMKEKGDIPEGYSVSREKKERFSLILESASTNQTSMYLCASSPPGSTDTQYFGPGTRLTVL.

The chain is built from TRBV18 and TRBJ1-4; a possible D gene is TRBD1 (6 bases). This CDR3 has 16 residues. The germline gives CDR1 KGHSH, CDR2 LQKENI. Trimming removed 6 bases at V and 8 bases at J, with 22 bases between. CDR3 residues: CASSRTRGQGAEKLFF. The CDR3 bases are TGTGCCAGCTCCCGAACCCGGGGACAAGGAGCGGAAAAACTGTTTTTT. Complete variable domain (other parts from reference TRBV18 and TRBJ1-4): NAGVMQNPRHLVRRRGQEARLRCSPMKGHSHVYWYRQLPEEGLKFMVYLQKENIIDESGMPKERFSAEFPKEGPSILRIQQVVRGDSAAYFCASSRTRGQGAEKLFFGSGTQLSVL.

The sample holds one count of this clone. The gene calls are TRBV11-3 and TRBJ2-1; the match to TRBD2 covers 9 bases. Germline values: CDR1 SGHNT, CDR2 YENEEA. The CDR3 is 16 residues long. Unmatched junction bases numbered 7, after V lost 1 base and J lost 6 bases. CDR3 in amino acids: CASSLASGNPLNEQFF. The CDR3 nucleotides are TGTGCCAGCAGCTTAGCTAGCGGGAACCCCCTCAATGAGCAGTTCTTC.

Regarding this clone: This same CDR3 is encoded by further DNA sequences in the sample. The chain links TRBV9 to TRBJ2-1, with 15 bases that match TRBD2. V lost 4 bases to trimming and J lost 7 bases; unmatched junction nucleotides: 6. CDR1 and CDR2 from the germline V gene are SGDLS and YYNGEE. The CDR3 sequence is 16 residues long. The CDR3 coding sequence is TGTGCCAGCAGCCCCCACGGGACTAGCGGGAGGAATGAGCAGTTCTTC. This gives the protein CASSPHGTSGRNEQFF.

V and J are TRBV14 and TRBJ2-3, with TRBD1 as a possible D gene (6 bases). The CDR3 length is 13 residues. Germline V gene data show CDR1 as SGHDN and CDR2 as FVKESK. Trimming cost V 1 base and J 4 bases, with 6 bases left between them. CDR3 residues: CASSQAGADTQYF. The CDR3 DNA sequence: TGTGCCAGCAGCCAAGCAGGGGCAGATACGCAGTATTTT. Full variable domain (remainder filled in from reference TRBV14 and TRBJ2-3): EAGVTQFPSHSVIEKGQTVTLRCDPISGHDNLYWYRRVMGKEIKFLLHFVKESKQDESGMPNNRFLAERTGGTYSTLKVQPAELEDSGVYFCASSQAGADTQYFGPGTRLTVL.

The chain combines TRBV5-4 with TRBJ1-6, with D perhaps TRBD1 (6 bases). The CDR3 sequence is 14 residues long. In germline, CDR1 is SGHNT, CDR2 YYREEE (reference sequence). The V and J ends lost 4 bases and 10 bases respectively, with 15 bases between them. The CDR3 sequence: CASSPGAQGSPLHF. CDR3 coding DNA: TGTGCCAGCAGCCCAGGGGCTCAGGGGTCACCCCTCCACTTT.

V usage is TRBV18 and J usage is TRBJ2-7; tentative D call: TRBD2 (6 bases). CDR3 length equals 15 residues. Germline V gives CDR1 KGHSH, CDR2 LQKENI. V gave up 2 bases and J gave up 3 bases, with 14 bases separating them. CDR3 DNA sequence: TGTGCCAGCTCACCAGGGGGGACCCCAAACTACGAGCAGTACTTC. Translated, it gives CASSPGGTPNYEQYF. Based on the CDR3 plus reference TRBV18 and TRBJ2-7, the full variable domain is NAGVMQNPRHLVRRRGQEARLRCSPMKGHSHVYWYRQLPEEGLKFMVYLQKENIIDESGMPKERFSAEFPKEGPSILRIQQVVRGDSAAYFCASSPGGTPNYEQYFGPGTRLTVT.

The genes are TRBV2 and TRBJ2-3; TRBD1 matches 7 bases. CDR1 and CDR2 (germline): SNHLY, FYNNEI. The CDR3 runs 16 residues. V trimming: 0 bases; J trimming: 3 bases; junction bases outside the gene matches: 6. CDR3 amino acids: CASSEARGRGTDTQYF. CDR3 sequence (DNA): TGTGCCAGCAGTGAAGCGAGGGGGCGCGGTACAGATACGCAGTATTTT.

This chain uses TRBV7-8 with TRBJ2-2, with no clear D. This CDR3 spans 14 amino acids. V lost 5 bases and J 3 bases, leaving 10 bases between the germline ends. From germline, CDR1 is SGHVS and CDR2 FQNEAQ. Written as DNA, the CDR3 is TGTGCCAGCAGCAGAACTGTAGACACCGGGGAGCTGTTTTTT. Protein product: CASSRTVDTGELFF.

This chain connects TRBV19 to TRBJ2-1, with D tentatively TRBD2 (6 bases). This CDR3 has 12 amino acids. The V gene's germline CDR1 is LNHDA and CDR2 SQIVND (reference sequence). Trimming took 6 bases from V and 7 from J, leaving 10 bases between them. Here the CDR3 reads CASRGGPNEQFF. The CDR3 DNA reads TGTGCCAGTAGGGGGGGACCTAATGAGCAGTTCTTC.

This chain links TRBV28 with TRBJ1-5; D may be TRBD1 (6 bases). V dropped 5 bases and J dropped 2 bases, with 16 bases sitting between them. The germline V gene encodes CDR1 MDHEN and CDR2 SYDVKM. This CDR3 region has 16 residues. CDR3 region: CASSPKQGFGNQPQHF. DNA of the CDR3: TGTGCCAGCAGTCCAAAACAGGGATTTGGCAATCAGCCCCAGCATTTT.